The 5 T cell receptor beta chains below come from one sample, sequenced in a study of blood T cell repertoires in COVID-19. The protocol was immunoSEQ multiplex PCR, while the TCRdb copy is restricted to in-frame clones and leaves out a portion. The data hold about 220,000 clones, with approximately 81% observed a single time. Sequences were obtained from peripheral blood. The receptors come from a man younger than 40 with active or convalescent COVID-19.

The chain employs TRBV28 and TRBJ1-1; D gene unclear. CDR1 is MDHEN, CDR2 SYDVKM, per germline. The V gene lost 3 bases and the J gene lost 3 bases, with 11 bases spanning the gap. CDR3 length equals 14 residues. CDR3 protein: CASSLGRRDTEAFF. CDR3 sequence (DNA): TGTGCCAGCAGTTTGGGGAGGAGGGACACTGAAGCTTTCTTT. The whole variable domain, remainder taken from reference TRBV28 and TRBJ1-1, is DVKVTQSSRYLVKRTGEKVFLECVQDMDHENMFWYRQDPGLGLRLIYFSYDVKMKEKGDIPEGYSVSREKKERFSLILESASTNQTSMYLCASSLGRRDTEAFFGQGTRLTVV.

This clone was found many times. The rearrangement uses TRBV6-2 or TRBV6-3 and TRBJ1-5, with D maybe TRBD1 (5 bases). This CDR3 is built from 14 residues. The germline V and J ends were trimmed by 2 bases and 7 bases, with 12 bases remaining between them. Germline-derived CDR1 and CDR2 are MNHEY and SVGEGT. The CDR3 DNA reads TGTGCCAGCAGTTACCAGGGTGCAAAGCAGCCCCAGCATTTT. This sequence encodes CASSYQGAKQPQHF.

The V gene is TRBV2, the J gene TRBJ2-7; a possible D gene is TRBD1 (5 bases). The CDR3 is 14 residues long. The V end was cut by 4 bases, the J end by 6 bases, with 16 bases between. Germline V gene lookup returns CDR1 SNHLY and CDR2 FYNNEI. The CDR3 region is CASSGPAGRREQYF. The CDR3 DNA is TGTGCCAGCAGTGGTCCGGCAGGGCGCCGCGAGCAGTACTTC. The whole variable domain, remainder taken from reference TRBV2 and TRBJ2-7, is EPEVTQTPSHQVTQMGQEVILRCVPISNHLYFYWYRQILGQKVEFLVSFYNNEISEKSEIFDDQFSVERPDGSNFTLKIRSTKLEDSAMYFCASSGPAGRREQYFGPGTRLTVT.

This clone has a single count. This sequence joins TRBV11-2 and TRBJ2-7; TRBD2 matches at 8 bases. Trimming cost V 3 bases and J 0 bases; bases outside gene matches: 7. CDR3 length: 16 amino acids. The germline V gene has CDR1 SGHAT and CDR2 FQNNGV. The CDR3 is CASSLGYSGASYEQYF. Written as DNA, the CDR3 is TGTGCCAGCAGCTTGGGCTATAGCGGGGCCTCCTACGAGCAGTACTTC.

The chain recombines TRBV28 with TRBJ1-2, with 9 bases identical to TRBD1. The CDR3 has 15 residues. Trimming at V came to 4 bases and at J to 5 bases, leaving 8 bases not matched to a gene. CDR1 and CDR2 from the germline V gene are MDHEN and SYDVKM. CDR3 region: CASSSVQGARYGYTF. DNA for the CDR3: TGTGCCAGCAGTTCGGTACAGGGGGCGAGATATGGCTACACCTTC.